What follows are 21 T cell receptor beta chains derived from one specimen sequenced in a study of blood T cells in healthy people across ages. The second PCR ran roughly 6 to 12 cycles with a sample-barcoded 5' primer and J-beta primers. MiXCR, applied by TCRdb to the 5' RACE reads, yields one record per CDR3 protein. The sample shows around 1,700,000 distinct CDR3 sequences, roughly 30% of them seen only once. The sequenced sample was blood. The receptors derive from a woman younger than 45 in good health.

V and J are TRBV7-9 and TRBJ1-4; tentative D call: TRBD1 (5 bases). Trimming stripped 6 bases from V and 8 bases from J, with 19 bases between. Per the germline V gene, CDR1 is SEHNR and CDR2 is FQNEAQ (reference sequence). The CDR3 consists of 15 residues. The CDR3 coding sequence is TGTGCCAGCAGTTCAGACGGGGGGAGAGGAGAAAAACTGTTTTTT. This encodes CASSSDGGRGEKLFF.

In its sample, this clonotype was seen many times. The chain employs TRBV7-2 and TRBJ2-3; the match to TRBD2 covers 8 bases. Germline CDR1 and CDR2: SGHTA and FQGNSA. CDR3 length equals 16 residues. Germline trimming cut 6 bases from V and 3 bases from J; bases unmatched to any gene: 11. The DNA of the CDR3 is TGTGCCAGCAGTAAACACGGGACTAGGGGAACAGATACGCAGTATTTT. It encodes CASSKHGTRGTDTQYF.

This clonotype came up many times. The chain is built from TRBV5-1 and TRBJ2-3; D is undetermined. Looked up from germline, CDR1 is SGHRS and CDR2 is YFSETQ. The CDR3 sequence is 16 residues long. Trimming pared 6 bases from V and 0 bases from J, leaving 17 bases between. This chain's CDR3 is CASTARGRQSTDTQYF. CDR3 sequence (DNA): TGCGCCAGCACAGCCAGAGGCAGGCAAAGCACAGATACGCAGTATTTT.

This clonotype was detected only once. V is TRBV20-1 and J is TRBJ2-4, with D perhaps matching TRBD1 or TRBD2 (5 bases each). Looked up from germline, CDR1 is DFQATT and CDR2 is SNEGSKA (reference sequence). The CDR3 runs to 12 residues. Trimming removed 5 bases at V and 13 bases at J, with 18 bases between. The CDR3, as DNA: TGCAGTGCTGTCGGGGCGATGAATGAGCAGTACTTC. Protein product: CSAVGAMNEQYF.

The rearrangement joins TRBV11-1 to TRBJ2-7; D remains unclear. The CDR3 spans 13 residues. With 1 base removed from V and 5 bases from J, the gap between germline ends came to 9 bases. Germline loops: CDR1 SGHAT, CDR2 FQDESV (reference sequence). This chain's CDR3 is CASSLGRVDEQYF. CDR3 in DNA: TGTGCCAGCAGCTTAGGGCGCGTCGACGAGCAGTACTTC. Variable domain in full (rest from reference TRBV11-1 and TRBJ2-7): EAEVAQSPRYKITEKSQAVAFWCDPISGHATLYWYRQILGQGPELLVQFQDESVVDDSQLPKDRFSAERLKGVDSTLKIQPAELGDSAMYLCASSLGRVDEQYFGPGTRLTVT.

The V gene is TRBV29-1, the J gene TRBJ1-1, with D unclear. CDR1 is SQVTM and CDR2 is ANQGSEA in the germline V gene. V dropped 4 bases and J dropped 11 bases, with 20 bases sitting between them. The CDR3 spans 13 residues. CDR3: CSVVAGTPGGAFF. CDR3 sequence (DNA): TGCAGCGTTGTGGCTGGTACGCCGGGAGGCGCTTTCTTT.

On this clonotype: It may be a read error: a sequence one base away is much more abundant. CDR3: CASSQPPSGAYEQYF. CDR3 DNA sequence: TGCGCCAGCAGCCAGCCCCCTAGCGGGGCCTACGAGCAGTACTTC. The chain is built from TRBV4-1 and TRBJ2-7, with 9 bases matching TRBD2. V shed 3 bases and J 2 bases; nucleotides not matched to a gene: 5. CDR3 length equals 15 residues. The germline V gene has CDR1 MGHRA and CDR2 YSYEKL.

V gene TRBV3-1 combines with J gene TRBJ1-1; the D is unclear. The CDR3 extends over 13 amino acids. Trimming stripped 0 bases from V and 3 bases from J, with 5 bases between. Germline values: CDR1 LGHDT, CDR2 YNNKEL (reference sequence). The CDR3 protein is CASSQEDHTEAFF. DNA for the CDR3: TGTGCCAGCAGCCAAGAGGATCACACTGAAGCTTTCTTT.

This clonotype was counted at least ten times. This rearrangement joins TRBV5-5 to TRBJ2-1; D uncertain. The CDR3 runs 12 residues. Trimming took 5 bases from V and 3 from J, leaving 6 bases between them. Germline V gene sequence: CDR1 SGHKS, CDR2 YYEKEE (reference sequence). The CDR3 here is CASSKDYNEQFF. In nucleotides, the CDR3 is TGTGCCAGCAGTAAGGACTACAATGAGCAGTTCTTC.

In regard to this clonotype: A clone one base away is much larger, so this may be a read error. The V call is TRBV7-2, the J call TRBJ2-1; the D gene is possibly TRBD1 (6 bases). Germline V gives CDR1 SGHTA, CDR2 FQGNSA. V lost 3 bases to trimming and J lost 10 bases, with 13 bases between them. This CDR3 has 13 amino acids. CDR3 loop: CASSFGTKYEQFF. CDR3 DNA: TGTGCCAGCAGCTTCGGGACAAAGTACGAGCAGTTCTTC.

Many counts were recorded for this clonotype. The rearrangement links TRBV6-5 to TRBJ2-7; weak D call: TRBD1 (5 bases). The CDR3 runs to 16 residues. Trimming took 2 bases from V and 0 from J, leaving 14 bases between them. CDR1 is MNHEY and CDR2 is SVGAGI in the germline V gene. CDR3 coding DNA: TGTGCCAGCAGTTACGGGGCCACAAACCCCTCCTACGAGCAGTACTTC. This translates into CASSYGATNPSYEQYF.

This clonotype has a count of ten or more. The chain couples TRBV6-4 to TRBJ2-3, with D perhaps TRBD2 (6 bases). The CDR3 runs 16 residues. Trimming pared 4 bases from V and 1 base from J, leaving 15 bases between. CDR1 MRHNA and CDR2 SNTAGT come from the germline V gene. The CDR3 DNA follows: TGTGCCAGCAGTGCCTACCTAGCGACTGGCACAGATACGCAGTATTTT. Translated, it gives CASSAYLATGTDTQYF.

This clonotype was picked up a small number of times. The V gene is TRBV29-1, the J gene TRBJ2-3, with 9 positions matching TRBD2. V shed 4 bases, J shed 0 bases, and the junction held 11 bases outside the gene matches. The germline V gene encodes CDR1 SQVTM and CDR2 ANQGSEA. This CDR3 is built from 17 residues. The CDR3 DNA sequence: TGCAGCGTTGGTGGTGTTAGCGGGGGTTCTAGCACAGATACGCAGTATTTT. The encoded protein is CSVGGVSGGSSTDTQYF.

This CDR3 is CASSDLQAGESPNEQFF. In DNA, the CDR3 is TGTGCCAGCAGCGATCTCCAAGCGGGAGAGTCTCCCAATGAGCAGTTCTTC. The rearrangement joins TRBV7-2 to TRBJ2-1; 8 nucleotides agree with TRBD2. Germline values: CDR1 SGHTA, CDR2 FQGNSA. The CDR3 consists of 17 residues. V lost 5 bases and J lost 6; bases outside the gene matches: 15.

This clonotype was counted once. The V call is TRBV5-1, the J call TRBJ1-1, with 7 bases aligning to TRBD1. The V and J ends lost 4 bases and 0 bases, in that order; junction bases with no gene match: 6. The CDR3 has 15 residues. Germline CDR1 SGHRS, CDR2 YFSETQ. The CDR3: CASSRKQGLNTEAFF. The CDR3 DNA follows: TGCGCCAGCAGCCGGAAACAGGGGTTGAACACTGAAGCTTTCTTT.

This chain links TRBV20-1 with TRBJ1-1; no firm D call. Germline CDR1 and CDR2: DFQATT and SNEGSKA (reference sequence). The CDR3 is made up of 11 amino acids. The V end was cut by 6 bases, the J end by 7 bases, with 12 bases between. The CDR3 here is CSAVVQFEAFF. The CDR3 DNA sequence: TGCAGTGCCGTAGTTCAGTTTGAAGCTTTCTTT.

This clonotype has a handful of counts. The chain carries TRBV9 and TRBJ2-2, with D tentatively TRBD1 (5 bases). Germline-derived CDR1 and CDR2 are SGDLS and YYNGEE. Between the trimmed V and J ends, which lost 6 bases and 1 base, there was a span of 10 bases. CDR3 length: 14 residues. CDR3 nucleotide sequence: TGTGCCAGCAACACCCAGGGGAACACCGGGGAGCTGTTTTTT. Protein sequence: CASNTQGNTGELFF.

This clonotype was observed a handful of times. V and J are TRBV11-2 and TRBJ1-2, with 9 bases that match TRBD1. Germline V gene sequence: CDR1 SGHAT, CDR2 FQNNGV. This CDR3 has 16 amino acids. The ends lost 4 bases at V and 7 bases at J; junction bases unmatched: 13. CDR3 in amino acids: CASSSHLQGAAAGYTF. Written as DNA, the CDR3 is TGTGCCAGCAGCTCTCATCTACAGGGGGCTGCCGCTGGCTACACCTTC.

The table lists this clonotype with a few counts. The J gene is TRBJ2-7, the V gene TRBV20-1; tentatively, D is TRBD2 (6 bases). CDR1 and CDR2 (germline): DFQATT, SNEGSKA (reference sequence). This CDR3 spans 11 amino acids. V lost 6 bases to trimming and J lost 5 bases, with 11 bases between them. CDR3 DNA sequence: TGCAGTGCACGACTAGTACACGAGCAGTACTTC. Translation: CSARLVHEQYF.

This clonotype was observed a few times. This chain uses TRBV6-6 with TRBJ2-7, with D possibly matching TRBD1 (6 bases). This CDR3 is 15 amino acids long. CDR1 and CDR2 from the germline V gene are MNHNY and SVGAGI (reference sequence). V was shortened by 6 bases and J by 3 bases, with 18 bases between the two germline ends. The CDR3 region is CASSEIRDTVYEQYF. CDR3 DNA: TGTGCCAGCAGCGAGATCCGGGACACGGTCTACGAGCAGTACTTC.

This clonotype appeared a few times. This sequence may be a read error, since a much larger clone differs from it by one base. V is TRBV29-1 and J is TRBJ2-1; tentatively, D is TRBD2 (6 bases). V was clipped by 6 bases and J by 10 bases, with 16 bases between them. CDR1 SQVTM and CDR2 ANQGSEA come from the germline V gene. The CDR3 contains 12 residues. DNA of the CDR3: TGCAGCGTCGCCTCCCCTAGCGCGGAGCAGTTCTTC. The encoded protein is CSVASPSAEQFF.